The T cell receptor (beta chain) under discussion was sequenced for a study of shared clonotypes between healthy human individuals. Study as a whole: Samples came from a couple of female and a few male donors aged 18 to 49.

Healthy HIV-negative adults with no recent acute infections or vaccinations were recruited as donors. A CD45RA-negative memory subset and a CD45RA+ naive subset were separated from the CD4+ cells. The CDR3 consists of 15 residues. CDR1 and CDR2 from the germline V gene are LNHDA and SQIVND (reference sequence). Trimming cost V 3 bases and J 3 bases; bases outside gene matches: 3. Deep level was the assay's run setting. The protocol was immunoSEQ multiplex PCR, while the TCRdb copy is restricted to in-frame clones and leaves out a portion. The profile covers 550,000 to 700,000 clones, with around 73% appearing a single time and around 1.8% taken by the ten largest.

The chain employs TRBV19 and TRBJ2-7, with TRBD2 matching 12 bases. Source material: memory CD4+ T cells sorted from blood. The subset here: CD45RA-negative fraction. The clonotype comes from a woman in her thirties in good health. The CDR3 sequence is CASSIRTSGNYEQYF. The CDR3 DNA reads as TGTGCCAGTAGTATTAGGACTAGCGGGAACTACGAGCAGTACTTC.